A selection of T cell receptor beta chains follows, all from one sample in a study of blood T cell repertoires in COVID-19. Assay used: immunoSEQ multiplex PCR; TCRdb lists only in-frame clones, some missing. The sample lists about 250,000 clones, about 86% occurring once. Sample: peripheral blood. These receptors came from a man at least 80 years old with acute or convalescent COVID-19. CDR3s include the opening cysteine and the closing phenylalanine or tryptophan. D genes are given only for firm matches. For some rows the clone size is stated as once, few or many, or as a class when expanded; others skip it.

clone_size,v_call,d_call,j_call,cdr3_nt,cdr3_aa
-,TRBV9,TRBD2,TRBJ2-1,TGTGCCAGCAGCGTAGGGAGACTAGCCCCTCATGAGCAGTTCTTC,CASSVGRLAPHEQFF
-,TRBV24-1,-,TRBJ1-1,TGTGCCACCCTAACAGGGATAACTGAAGCTTTCTTT,CATLTGITEAFF
-,TRBV24-1,-,TRBJ1-1,TGTGCCACCAGTGACCCCGGCACTGAAGCTTTCTTT,CATSDPGTEAFF
-,TRBV6-5,TRBD1,TRBJ2-5,TGTGCCAGCAGCAAGGACAGGGGAGAGACCCAGTACTTC,CASSKDRGETQYF
-,TRBV5-4,TRBD2,TRBJ2-7,TGTGCCAGCAGCCTAGCGGGAATCAACGAGCAGTACTTC,CASSLAGINEQYF
-,TRBV18,-,TRBJ2-7,TGTGCCAGCTCGGCGAGGACTACTTACGAGCAGTACTTC,CASSARTTYEQYF
-,TRBV15,-,TRBJ2-7,TGTGCCACCAGCAGAGACGTTACAGGGAGCTACGAGCAGTACTTC,CATSRDVTGSYEQYF
-,TRBV18,-,TRBJ1-1,TGTGCCAGCTCACCGGGCCTCTACACTGAAGCTTTCTTT,CASSPGLYTEAFF
-,TRBV12-3/TRBV12-4,-,TRBJ2-1,TGTGCCAGCAGTTTAAATTCCGAGGGTGAGCAGTTCTTC,CASSLNSEGEQFF
-,TRBV27,-,TRBJ1-4,TGTGCCAGCCGACGGAGGTTTAACGAAAAACTGTTTTTT,CASRRRFNEKLFF
-,TRBV2,-,TRBJ2-3,TGTGCCAGCAGTGATCGGTCCTACGAGAGGACAGATACGCAGTATTTT,CASSDRSYERTDTQYF
-,TRBV15,TRBD1,TRBJ2-7,TGTGCCACCAGGAATGGGGACAGCTCCTACGAGCAGTACTTC,CATRNGDSSYEQYF
-,TRBV7-8,-,TRBJ1-5,TGTGCCAGCAGCCTTGGGAGGGGAAATCAGCCCCAGCATTTT,CASSLGRGNQPQHF
-,TRBV3-1/TRBV3-2,-,TRBJ2-2,TGTGCCAGCAGCCCGGACAGTCGGGGCACCGGGGAGCTGTTTTTT,CASSPDSRGTGELFF
-,TRBV3-1/TRBV3-2,-,TRBJ1-1,TGTGCCAGCAGCCATTCACAGGTCGGTACTGAAGCTTTCTTT,CASSHSQVGTEAFF
-,TRBV11-2,-,TRBJ1-4,TGTGCCAGCAGCCCCATTAATGAAAAACTGTTTTTT,CASSPINEKLFF
-,TRBV15,TRBD1,TRBJ1-1,TGTGCCACCAGTCGGAGGACAGGGAGGAACACTGAAGCTTTCTTT,CATSRRTGRNTEAFF
-,TRBV9,TRBD2,TRBJ2-2,TGTGCCAGCAGCGTAGGTCTAGCGGGAACCACCGGGGAGCTGTTTTTT,CASSVGLAGTTGELFF
-,TRBV2,-,TRBJ2-7,TGTGCCAGCAGTGGCGGTCCCTCCTACGAGCAGTACTTC,CASSGGPSYEQYF
few,TRBV19,-,TRBJ1-4,TGTGCCAGTAGTATAAGGGGGAATGAAAAACTGTTTTTT,CASSIRGNEKLFF
-,TRBV11-3,-,TRBJ2-5,TGTGCCAGCAGCCTCAGGGAGGGGGGCGGAGAGACCCAGTACTTC,CASSLREGGGETQYF
-,TRBV12-3/TRBV12-4,TRBD1,TRBJ1-6,TGTGCCAGCAAATGGGGGGACAGGTCACCCCTCCACTTT,CASKWGDRSPLHF
-,TRBV6-6,-,TRBJ1-6,TGTGCCAGCACCTTTTATAGGGAGGGGACGGGGTCACCCCTCCACTTT,CASTFYREGTGSPLHF
-,TRBV7-8,-,TRBJ1-6,TGTGCCAGCAGCTTAGGGCGGTGGAGCTCCTATAATTCACCCCTCCACTTT,CASSLGRWSSYNSPLHF
few,TRBV3-1/TRBV3-2,TRBD2,TRBJ2-7,TGTGCCAGCAGCCAAGATCGTTTAGGGAGGCGGGAGGGATACGAGCAGTACTTC,CASSQDRLGRREGYEQYF
-,TRBV7-9,-,TRBJ1-2,TGTGCCAGCAGCCAACGACAAGGCCCGGAATACTATGGCTACACCTTC,CASSQRQGPEYYGYTF
-,TRBV7-9,-,TRBJ2-1,TGTGCCAGCAGCGGAGGTCGGGGGGCCCCATACAATGAGCAGTTCTTC,CASSGGRGAPYNEQFF
-,TRBV27,-,TRBJ2-7,TGTGCCAGCAGTATACAGGGGAGGCCATCTACGAGCGAGCAGTACTTC,CASSIQGRPSTSEQYF
-,TRBV7-9,-,TRBJ1-2,TGTGCCAGCAGCTTAGTGATCGAGACAGCGATAGATGGCTACACCTTC,CASSLVIETAIDGYTF
once,TRBV6-4,-,TRBJ2-1,TGTGCCAGCAGTCCCAGCGGGTCTTGGTACAATGAGCAGTTCTTC,CASSPSGSWYNEQFF
-,TRBV18,-,TRBJ1-1,TGTGCCAGCTCGCTAAAGGCGGCAAACATGAACACTGAAGCTTTCTTT,CASSLKAANMNTEAFF
-,TRBV2,-,TRBJ2-1,TGTGCCAGCAGCGGCTCGGGGGAGCTTTCCTACAATGAGCAGTTCTTC,CASSGSGELSYNEQFF
-,TRBV28,TRBD1,TRBJ1-2,TGTGCCAGCAGTCTGGGACAGGGGTGGGGCTACACCTTC,CASSLGQGWGYTF
-,TRBV6-5,TRBD1,TRBJ1-1,TGTGCCAGCAGTCGGACAGGGGAAAGGTCTGAAGCTTTCTTT,CASSRTGERSEAFF
-,TRBV12-3/TRBV12-4,-,TRBJ2-3,TGTGCCAGCAGTCTACTCGGGGATACGCAGTATTTT,CASSLLGDTQYF
-,TRBV28,TRBD1,TRBJ1-5,TGTGCCAGCAGGGAGACAGGGGTCAATCAGCCCCAGCATTTT,CASRETGVNQPQHF
-,TRBV19,TRBD2,TRBJ2-3,TGTGCCAGTAGTACGCGGAATAGCGGGGGGAAGGATACGCAGTATTTT,CASSTRNSGGKDTQYF
few,TRBV18,-,TRBJ2-7,TGTGCCAGCTCACCTGCGGCTAGCTCCTACGAGCAGTACTTC,CASSPAASSYEQYF
few,TRBV29-1,TRBD1,TRBJ2-7,TGCAGCGTTGATACCGGGACAGGGCTCCACGAGCAGTACTTC,CSVDTGTGLHEQYF
-,TRBV4-1,-,TRBJ1-1,TGCGCCAGCAGCCGTCAACAGGGATACACTGAAGCTTTCTTT,CASSRQQGYTEAFF
few,TRBV7-9,TRBD1,TRBJ2-5,TGTGCCAGCAGCTGGACAGGGGTGGGGGAGACCCAGTACTTC,CASSWTGVGETQYF
-,TRBV5-1,TRBD2,TRBJ2-1,TGCGCCAGCAGCTTGGTGGGTCCGGGGGGAGAGTTCTTC,CASSLVGPGGEFF
-,TRBV9,-,TRBJ1-2,TGTGCCAGCAGCCGACTGGATGGCAGAACCTCTAACTATGGCTACACCTTC,CASSRLDGRTSNYGYTF
once,TRBV3-1/TRBV3-2,-,TRBJ2-1,TGTGCCAGCAGCCAAGAGTTTGGGAGTGGAAATGAGCAGTTCTTC,CASSQEFGSGNEQFF
-,TRBV28,TRBD2,TRBJ2-3,TGTGCCAGCAGTCCCGGGGGGGGAGATACGCAGTATTTT,CASSPGGGDTQYF
few,TRBV5-1,-,TRBJ2-2,TGCGCCAGCAGCTTGAGTGGGAGTGAGAACACCGGGGAGCTGTTTTTT,CASSLSGSENTGELFF
-,TRBV13,TRBD2,TRBJ2-5,TGTGCCAGCAGCCAACGGACTAGCGGGAGTCGAGAGACCCAGTACTTC,CASSQRTSGSRETQYF
-,TRBV3-1/TRBV3-2,TRBD1,TRBJ1-1,TGTGCCAGCAGCAAGGAAGGGGGCGGAAAGAGTGAAGCTTTCTTT,CASSKEGGGKSEAFF
-,TRBV19,TRBD1,TRBJ1-1,TGTGCCAGTAGTAGGACAGGGAACACTGAAGCTTTCTTT,CASSRTGNTEAFF
-,TRBV7-3,-,TRBJ1-6,TGTGCCAGCAGCTTATTACGGGAAACACCCCTCCACTTT,CASSLLRETPLHF
few,TRBV7-8,TRBD2,TRBJ2-5,TGTGCCAGCAGCTCGGCCGGCGGGAGTCCGGGAGAGACCCAGTACTTC,CASSSAGGSPGETQYF
few,TRBV6-2/TRBV6-3,TRBD2,TRBJ2-7,TGTGCCAGCAGTAATGCACCTGGGACTAGCGGGGTTCTTTCCTACGAGCAGTACTTC,CASSNAPGTSGVLSYEQYF
-,TRBV6-6,-,TRBJ1-2,TGTGCCACCCGGGGGGGGTTTGATGGCTACACCTTC,CATRGGFDGYTF